The rows below give T cell receptor beta chains drawn from one sample of a study of blood T cell repertoires in COVID-19. Sequenced by immunoSEQ multiplex PCR; TCRdb stores in-frame clones only, minus some. The sample has approximately 280,000 clones, roughly nine tenths seen once. The material sequenced was PBMCs or T cells enriched from blood (not recorded which). All receptors derive from a woman between 35 and 50 years old who had recovered from COVID-19. The conserved cysteine and the conserved F or W are not part of the CDR3 here.

V gene	CDR3 protein
TRBV12-3/TRBV12-4	ASSIQVNTEAF
TRBV6-2/TRBV6-3	ASSYVGQLGETQY
TRBV5-1	ASSPHGTDEKLF
TRBV30	AWCPGQLGRNEQF
TRBV5-1	ASSWAGRGETQY
TRBV18	ASSPKSVQETQY
TRBV6-6	ASTSPRGSAKNIQY
TRBV5-4	ASSEGGGRANRYEQF
TRBV19	ASSIVGTGGQPQH
TRBV18	ASSLGQNTEAF
TRBV28	AILPRGGYGYT
TRBV19	ASSDRDRGNQPQH
TRBV3-1/TRBV3-2	ASSPQPGRYEQY
TRBV3-1/TRBV3-2	ASSPRLWEKLF
TRBV6-5	ASSYSAGHNQPQH
TRBV6-5	ASSYSIRGSGNTIY
TRBV2	ASSIRHSYGYT
TRBV27	ASSPVRGRRIEELF
TRBV5-8	ASSTGQGVNNEQF
TRBV29-1	SVAGTPLGSEQF
TRBV19	ASGDTFSYEQY
TRBV6-5	ASGEKGSRGYT
TRBV5-1	ASSSGLAGSNTGELF
TRBV6-5	ASSISPPGLNEF
TRBV24-1	ATSDSRTGNTEAF
TRBV21-1	ASSNQGPLAYEQY
TRBV2	ASSPQGGRAHEQY
TRBV5-1	ASSLVQKNTGELF
TRBV9	ASSPSTDTQY
TRBV18	ASSPAELAGNEQF
TRBV6-2/TRBV6-3	ASSYSSTTGSGANVLT
TRBV4-3	ASSRSTANYEQY
TRBV11-2	ASSPTSYEQY
TRBV28	ASSLQAYQETQY
TRBV11-2	ASRPGLDGTDTQY
TRBV6-5	ASRPRLGSYNEQF
TRBV19	ASGLAGAGTEQF
TRBV7-7	ASSFDRGQETQY
TRBV13	ASSLGAGGPHEQY
TRBV28	ASSLSSGVSYNEQF
TRBV28	ASRFRTGMNEQF
TRBV7-3	ASSLTSGGMGQY
TRBV9	ASSAPGQRNTGELF
TRBV5-1	ASSLGGQANYGYT
TRBV2	ASSGNRGGYGYT
TRBV10-3	AIRDRAYEQY
TRBV6-2/TRBV6-3	ASSFGTGVLSSYEQY
TRBV27	ATRREDGPNYGYT
TRBV5-1	ASSFSGREETQY
TRBV6-5	ASSTGRTDTQY
TRBV9	ASSVAGTGLF
TRBV7-2	ASSRDSPGGYT
TRBV28	ASSLGGSGQPQH
TRBV11-2	ASSLKRVPNTGELF
TRBV29-1	SVEDGNTEAF
TRBV2	ASSGTRQGGSPSEAF
TRBV2	ASSLGPSGYTGELF